The rows below give T cell receptor beta chains drawn from one sample of a study of PD-1 blockade in classical Hodgkin lymphoma. Assay: immunoSEQ multiplex PCR; the TCRdb copy retains only in-frame clones and omits some. The sample records about 13,000 clones, 90% being singletons. This material consisted of CD4+ T cells from blood, taken at baseline. These receptor sequences come from a human donor with classical Hodgkin lymphoma. Both conserved end residues are part of each CDR3. Each record gives: J gene, V gene, CDR3 protein.

J: TRBJ2-7
V: TRBV5-6
CDR3: CASSLGQLVGGEQYF

J: TRBJ2-1
V: TRBV6-6
CDR3: CASSYRPGGSYNEQFF

J: TRBJ2-3
V: TRBV7-9
CDR3: CASSTRTSGGASDTQYF

J: TRBJ2-3
V: TRBV7-8
CDR3: CASSLVADTQYF

J: TRBJ1-2
V: TRBV27
CDR3: CASSPRAGVYGYTF

J: TRBJ2-2
V: TRBV5-1
CDR3: CASSLSTSRATGELFF

J: TRBJ2-3
V: TRBV5-5
CDR3: CASSSGPTSTDTQYF

J: TRBJ1-5
V: TRBV6-1
CDR3: CASSELAVNQPQHF

J: TRBJ2-1
V: TRBV7-8
CDR3: CASSLLGGRANEQFF

J: TRBJ1-5
V: TRBV5-8
CDR3: CASSRTGRNQPQHF

J: TRBJ2-1
V: TRBV6-1
CDR3: CASSEAGQKYNEQFF

J: TRBJ1-2
V: TRBV23-1
CDR3: CASSQSGTDYGYTF

J: TRBJ1-4
V: TRBV27
CDR3: CASSSTSTFPGTGRPKNEKLFF

J: TRBJ2-7
V: TRBV5-1
CDR3: CASRAIPEDYEQYF

J: TRBJ1-5
V: TRBV27
CDR3: CASGGTGTLNQPQHF

J: TRBJ2-7
V: TRBV25-1
CDR3: CASRDNDYEQYF

J: TRBJ2-6
V: TRBV19
CDR3: CASSLTGVPSGANVLTF

J: TRBJ2-7
V: TRBV5-1
CDR3: CASSSVAGGYEQYF

J: TRBJ1-2
V: TRBV6-1
CDR3: CASSEEAGGNGYTF

J: TRBJ2-3
V: TRBV7-2
CDR3: CASSLGGLARDTQYF

J: TRBJ2-3
V: TRBV5-6
CDR3: CASSLEQGYQVADTQYF

J: TRBJ2-7
V: TRBV23-1
CDR3: CASRRGNYEQYF

J: TRBJ2-1
V: TRBV10-2
CDR3: CASSERREQFF

J: TRBJ1-5
V: TRBV15
CDR3: CATSRVGQGSQPQHF

J: TRBJ2-1
V: TRBV9
CDR3: CASSELSLDNEQFF

J: TRBJ2-2
V: TRBV6-5
CDR3: CASRPPTGGTGELFF

J: TRBJ1-1
V: TRBV7-2
CDR3: CASSSPGGPEAFF

J: TRBJ2-2
V: TRBV9
CDR3: CASTTGRRTGELFF

J: TRBJ2-1
V: TRBV28
CDR3: CASSSGLASNEQFF

J: TRBJ2-1
V: TRBV29-1
CDR3: CSVHPRAGGSGNEQFF

J: TRBJ2-3
V: TRBV11-3
CDR3: CASSLDPHPTDTQYF

J: TRBJ1-2
V: TRBV19
CDR3: CASSTDANYGYTF

J: TRBJ1-1
V: TRBV12-5
CDR3: CASAPSGRRAGHFF

J: TRBJ1-1
V: TRBV28
CDR3: CASSFIRDRTKNTEAFF

J: TRBJ1-1
V: TRBV7-9
CDR3: CASSRRQGGNTEAFF

J: TRBJ1-2
V: TRBV11-2
CDR3: CASSLIRGTGANYGYTF

J: TRBJ1-5
V: TRBV28
CDR3: CASSFIWPSNQPQHF

J: TRBJ2-1
V: TRBV2
CDR3: CASSDSGILANEQFF

J: TRBJ1-2
V: TRBV30
CDR3: CAWNWDSGSYGYTF

J: TRBJ2-3
V: TRBV19
CDR3: CASRGGARTDTQYF

J: TRBJ1-2
V: TRBV18
CDR3: CASYDAGRDGYTF

J: TRBJ2-3
V: TRBV6-5
CDR3: CASSYSTGAPTDTQYF

J: TRBJ1-5
V: TRBV28
CDR3: CASRRDGTQPQHF

J: TRBJ1-1
V: TRBV27
CDR3: CASKIPGQSKAFF

J: TRBJ1-1
V: TRBV7-3
CDR3: CASRRQENTEAFF

J: TRBJ2-7
V: TRBV18
CDR3: CASSRDRGYEQYF